What follows describes a single T cell receptor beta chain. The antigen remains unidentified. V shed 2 bases and J shed 4 bases, with 14 bases lying between them. The CDR3 runs to 15 residues. CDR1 and CDR2 from the germline V gene are MNHEY and SVGAGI. TCRdb keeps only in-frame clones here, not all; method: immunoSEQ multiplex PCR. The data hold 40,000 to 45,000 clones, with about 75% observed a single time. The data originate from a study of radiotherapy plus CTLA-4 blockade in lung cancer. Overall study results and limits: Radiotherapy was combined with ipilimumab, and tumor-derived TCR clones then expanded in blood.

The input for sequencing was peripheral blood, taken from a patient treated with radiotherapy plus ipilimumab. The source is a human donor with non-small cell lung cancer who had stable disease on radiotherapy plus ipilimumab. The chain has TRBV6-5 and TRBJ1-1; D remains ambiguous. The DNA for the CDR3 is TGTGCCAGCAGTTACAAAGGGAGCTACGGCACTGAAGCTTTCTTT. This translates into CASSYKGSYGTEAFF.